This T cell receptor (beta chain) was obtained from a study of identifying expanded T cells in peripheral blood. Overall study results and limits: Differentially abundant clones: 0.95 to 1.5 between replicates, about 15 at about two weeks, around 19 at four. Across healthy donors, higher total template counts meant significantly greater approximately 2-week count variance.

No infections or other immune events were documented during collection. Using immunoSEQ multiplex PCR, the repertoire was profiled, and TCRdb retains in-frame clones only, with some absent. The table includes about 91,000 clones, about nine tenths detected once. Of note for this clone: Its antigen remains unidentified.

V was pared by 4 bases and J by 4 bases, with 6 bases of the junction left unmatched. The length of the CDR3 is 14 residues. Germline values: CDR1 SGHRS, CDR2 YFSETQ. The sample taken for sequencing was blood. This TCR was sampled from a person between 18 and 75 years old in good health. The chain is built from TRBV5-1 and TRBJ1-2; 8 bases map to TRBD1. Here the CDR3 reads CASSPGGAGYGYTF. CDR3 sequence (DNA): TGCGCCAGCAGCCCAGGGGGCGCGGGCTATGGCTACACCTTC. The full variable domain, in which reference TRBV5-1 and TRBJ1-2 provide the parts outside the CDR3, is KAGVTQTPRYLIKTRGQQVTLSCSPISGHRSVSWYQQTPGQGLQFLFEYFSETQRNKGNFPGRFSGRQFSNSRSEMNVSTLELGDSALYLCASSPGGAGYGYTFGSGTRLTVV.